The 10 T cell receptor beta chains in this list originate from one sample, sequenced in a study of OX40 agonist ivuxolimab in advanced cancers. The table came from immunoSEQ multiplex PCR; TCRdb's copy has only in-frame clones and leaves some out. Counted here are about 58,000 clones, roughly nine tenths occurring once; the ten biggest clones make up 1.5% to 2%. The sequencing here drew on CD4+ or CD8+ T cells sorted from blood, taken in a trial of the OX40 agonist ivuxolimab. These receptors all stem from an adult with an advanced solid tumor such as melanoma, head and neck, liver or kidney cancer.

CDR3 residues: CASSSRFRETQYF. In nucleotides, the CDR3 is TGTGCCAGCAGCTCCAGGTTCAGGGAGACCCAGTACTTC. The rearrangement uses TRBV5-6 and TRBJ2-5; the D is unclear. The CDR3 covers 13 residues. V was shortened by 3 bases and J by 5 bases, with 11 bases between the two germline ends. CDR1 is SGHDT and CDR2 is YYEEEE in the germline V gene.

The chain couples TRBV7-2 to TRBJ2-3; D gene uncertain. There are 14 residues in the CDR3. Trimming left V 0 bases short and J 1 base short, with 5 bases between. Germline V CDR1 and CDR2: SGHTA, FQGNSA. The CDR3 here is CASSLARRTDTQYF. The CDR3 DNA is TGTGCCAGCAGCTTAGCCAGGCGCACAGATACGCAGTATTTT.

V usage is TRBV28 and J usage is TRBJ2-3; either TRBD1 or TRBD2 may supply D (5 bases each). The CDR3 runs to 11 residues. The germline V and J ends were trimmed by 3 bases and 9 bases, with 7 bases remaining between them. Germline CDR1 MDHEN, CDR2 SYDVKM. Written as DNA, the CDR3 is TGTGCCAGCAGTTTCGGGACCACGCAGTATTTT. The encoded protein is CASSFGTTQYF.

The gene calls are TRBV2 and TRBJ1-1; D is unclear. CDR1 and CDR2 (germline): SNHLY, FYNNEI. V lost 4 bases to trimming and J lost 0 bases, with 6 bases between them. The CDR3 has 13 residues. The CDR3 DNA sequence: TGTGCCAGCAGTGCTCAGATGAACACTGAAGCTTTCTTT. Protein sequence: CASSAQMNTEAFF.

This chain links TRBV6-6 with TRBJ2-1; TRBD1 matches at 8 bases. Trimming took 4 bases from V and 4 from J; bases not matched to a gene: 9. Germline CDR1 MNHNY, CDR2 SVGAGI (reference sequence). The CDR3 runs to 16 residues. The CDR3 is CASSSRGTGDYNEQFF. DNA of the CDR3: TGTGCCAGCAGTTCTCGCGGGACAGGCGATTACAATGAGCAGTTCTTC.

A single count supports this clone. As DNA, the CDR3 is TGTGCCAGCAGCCATCAGGGTGGACAGGGAACAGATACGCAGTATTTT. It yields the protein CASSHQGGQGTDTQYF. This rearrangement joins TRBV7-2 to TRBJ2-3; 8 bases are a match to TRBD1. Germline values: CDR1 SGHTA, CDR2 FQGNSA. The CDR3 spans 16 residues. V lost 5 bases, J lost 3 bases, and 10 bases stayed unmatched.

The chain uses TRBV28 and TRBJ1-1; 8 bases match TRBD1. From germline, CDR1 is MDHEN and CDR2 SYDVKM. The V and J ends lost 4 bases and 9 bases, in that order; junction bases with no gene match: 13. The CDR3 length is 15 residues. The chain's CDR3 is CASSSYLGDRGKAFF. CDR3 nucleotides: TGTGCCAGCAGTTCCTACCTTGGAGACAGGGGTAAAGCTTTCTTT.

V and J are TRBV5-1 and TRBJ2-6; no firm D call. This CDR3 comprises 15 residues. Per the germline V gene, CDR1 is SGHRS and CDR2 is YFSETQ. The V and J ends lost 3 bases and 0 bases respectively, with 7 bases between them. Written as DNA, the CDR3 is TGCGCCAGCAGCTCCCTAATCTCTGGGGCCAACGTCCTGACTTTC. Protein product: CASSSLISGANVLTF.

V is TRBV5-8 and J is TRBJ2-5; D remains ambiguous. With 1 base removed from V and 1 base from J, the gap between germline ends came to 8 bases. The CDR3 is made up of 14 amino acids. Germline V gene lookup returns CDR1 SGHTS and CDR2 YDEGEE. CDR3 region: CASSLFLVQETQYF. CDR3 bases: TGTGCCAGCAGCTTGTTTCTAGTCCAAGAGACCCAGTACTTC.

The gene calls are TRBV7-2 and TRBJ2-1, with D possibly being TRBD2 (7 bases). The CDR3 has 14 residues. The V gene's germline CDR1 is SGHTA and CDR2 FQGNSA. Trimming took off 7 bases at V and 10 bases at J, with 20 bases between the two ends. The CDR3 DNA sequence: TGTGCCAGCAACCCCAGGGGCCTTAGCGGGGAGCAGTTCTTC. It specifies CASNPRGLSGEQFF.